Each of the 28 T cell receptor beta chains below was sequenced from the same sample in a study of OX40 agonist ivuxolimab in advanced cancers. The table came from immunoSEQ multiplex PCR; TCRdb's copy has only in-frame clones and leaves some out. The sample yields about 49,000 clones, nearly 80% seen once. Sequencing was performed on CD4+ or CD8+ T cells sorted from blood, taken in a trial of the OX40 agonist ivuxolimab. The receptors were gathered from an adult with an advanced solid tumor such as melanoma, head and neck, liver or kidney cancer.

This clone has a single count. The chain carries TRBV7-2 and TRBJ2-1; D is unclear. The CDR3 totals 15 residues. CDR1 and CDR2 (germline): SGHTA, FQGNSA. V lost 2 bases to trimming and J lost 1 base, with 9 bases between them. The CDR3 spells CASSLKPASYNEQFF. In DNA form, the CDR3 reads TGTGCCAGCAGCTTAAAGCCAGCTTCCTACAATGAGCAGTTCTTC.

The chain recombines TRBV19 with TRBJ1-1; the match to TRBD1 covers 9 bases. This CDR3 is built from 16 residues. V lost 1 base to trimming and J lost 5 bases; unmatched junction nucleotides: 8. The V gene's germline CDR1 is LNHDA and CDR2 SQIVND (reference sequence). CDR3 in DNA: TGTGCCAGTAGTATAGGATTGGACAGGGGATATACTGAAGCTTTCTTT. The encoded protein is CASSIGLDRGYTEAFF.

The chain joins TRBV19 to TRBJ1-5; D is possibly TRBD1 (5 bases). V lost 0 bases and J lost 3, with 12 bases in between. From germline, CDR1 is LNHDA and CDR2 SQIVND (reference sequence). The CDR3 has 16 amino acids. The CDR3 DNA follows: TGTGCCAGTAGTATAGATCGGTCTGGGACCAATCAGCCCCAGCATTTT. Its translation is CASSIDRSGTNQPQHF. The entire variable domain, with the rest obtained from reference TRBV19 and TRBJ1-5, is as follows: DGGITQSPKYLFRKEGQNVTLSCEQNLNHDAMYWYRQDPGQGLRLIYYSQIVNDFQKGDIAEGYSVSREKKESFPLTVTSAQKNPTAFYLCASSIDRSGTNQPQHFGDGTRLSIL.

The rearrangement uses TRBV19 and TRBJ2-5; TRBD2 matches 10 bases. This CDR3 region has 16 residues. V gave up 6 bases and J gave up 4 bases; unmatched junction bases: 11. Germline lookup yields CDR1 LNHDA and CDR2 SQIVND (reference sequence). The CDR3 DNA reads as TGTGCCAGTAGCCATCTAGCGGGAGCGGGACCAGAGACCCAGTACTTC. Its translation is CASSHLAGAGPETQYF.

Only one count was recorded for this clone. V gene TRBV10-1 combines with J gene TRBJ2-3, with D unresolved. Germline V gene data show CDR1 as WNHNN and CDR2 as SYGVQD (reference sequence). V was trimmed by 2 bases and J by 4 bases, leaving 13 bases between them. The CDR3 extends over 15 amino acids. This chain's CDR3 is CASSEGSFVADTQYF. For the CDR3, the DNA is TGCGCCAGCAGTGAGGGCAGTTTCGTCGCAGATACGCAGTATTTT.

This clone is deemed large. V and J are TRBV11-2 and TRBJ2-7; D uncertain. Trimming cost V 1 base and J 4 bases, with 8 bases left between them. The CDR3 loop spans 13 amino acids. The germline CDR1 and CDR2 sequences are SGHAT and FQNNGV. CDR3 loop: CASSLGPNYEQYF. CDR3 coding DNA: TGTGCCAGCAGCTTAGGACCCAATTACGAGCAGTACTTC.

This chain's CDR3 is CASADAGPAGTDTQYF. The CDR3 DNA reads as TGTGCCAGCGCCGACGCGGGACCAGCTGGTACAGATACGCAGTATTTT. The V and J genes are TRBV27 and TRBJ2-3, with a weak D call TRBD2 (6 bases). CDR3 length: 16 amino acids. V was trimmed by 8 bases and J by 3 bases, leaving 21 bases between them. Germline V lookup: CDR1 MNHEY, CDR2 SMNVEV (reference sequence).

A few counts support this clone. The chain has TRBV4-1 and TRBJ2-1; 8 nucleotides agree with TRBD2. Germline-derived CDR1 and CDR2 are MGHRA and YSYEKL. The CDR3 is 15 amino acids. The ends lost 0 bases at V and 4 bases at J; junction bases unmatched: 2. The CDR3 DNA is TGCGCCAGCAGCCAAGATACTAGCGGATACAATGAGCAGTTCTTC. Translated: CASSQDTSGYNEQFF.

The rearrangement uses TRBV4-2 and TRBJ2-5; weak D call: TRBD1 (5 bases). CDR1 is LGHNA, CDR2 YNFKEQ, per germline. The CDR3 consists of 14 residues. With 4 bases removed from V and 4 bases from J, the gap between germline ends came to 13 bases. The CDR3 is CASSPQGTGETQYF. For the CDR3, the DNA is TGTGCCAGCAGCCCGCAGGGTACGGGAGAGACCCAGTACTTC.

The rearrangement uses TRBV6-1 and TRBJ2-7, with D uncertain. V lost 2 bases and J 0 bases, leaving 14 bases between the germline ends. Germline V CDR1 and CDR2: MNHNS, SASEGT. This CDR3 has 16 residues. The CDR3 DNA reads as TGTGCCAGCAGTGAACTGGGCGCATCGGTCTCCTACGAGCAGTACTTC. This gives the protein CASSELGASVSYEQYF.

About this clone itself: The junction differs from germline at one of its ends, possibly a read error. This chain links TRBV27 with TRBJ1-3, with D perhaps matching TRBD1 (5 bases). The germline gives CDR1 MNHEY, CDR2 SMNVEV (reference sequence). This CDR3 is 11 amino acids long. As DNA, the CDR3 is TGTGCCAGCGGCCTTGGGGGACCGGCTTGGTTT. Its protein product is CASGLGGPAWF.

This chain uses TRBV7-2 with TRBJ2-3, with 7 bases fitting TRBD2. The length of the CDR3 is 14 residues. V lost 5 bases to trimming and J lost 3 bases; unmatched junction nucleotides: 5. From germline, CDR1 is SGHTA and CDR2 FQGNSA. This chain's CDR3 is CASSPSRETDTQYF. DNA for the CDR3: TGTGCCAGCAGCCCCTCGCGGGAGACAGATACGCAGTATTTT.

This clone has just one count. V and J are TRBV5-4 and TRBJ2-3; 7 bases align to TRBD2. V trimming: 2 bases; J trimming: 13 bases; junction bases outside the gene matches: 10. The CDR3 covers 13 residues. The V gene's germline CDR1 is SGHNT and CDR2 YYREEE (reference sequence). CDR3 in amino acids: CASSLFGGSFKYF. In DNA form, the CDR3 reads TGTGCCAGCAGCTTATTTGGCGGGAGCTTTAAGTATTTT. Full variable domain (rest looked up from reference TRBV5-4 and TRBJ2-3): ETGVTQSPTHLIKTRGQQVTLRCSSQSGHNTVSWYQQALGQGPQFIFQYYREEENGRGNFPPRFSGLQFPNYSSELNVNALELDDSALYLCASSLFGGSFKYFGPGTRLTVL.

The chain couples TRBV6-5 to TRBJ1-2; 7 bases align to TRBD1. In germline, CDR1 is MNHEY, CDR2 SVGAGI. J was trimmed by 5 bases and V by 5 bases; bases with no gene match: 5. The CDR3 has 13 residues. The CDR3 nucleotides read TGTGCCAGCAGTAGGACAGGAATGTATGGCTACACCTTC. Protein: CASSRTGMYGYTF.

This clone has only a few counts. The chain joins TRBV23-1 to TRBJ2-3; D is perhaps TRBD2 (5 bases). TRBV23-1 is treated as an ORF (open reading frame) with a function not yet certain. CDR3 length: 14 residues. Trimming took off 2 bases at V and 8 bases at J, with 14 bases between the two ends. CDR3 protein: CASSQPSVRGTQYF. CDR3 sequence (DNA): TGCGCCAGCAGTCAACCCTCGGTCCGGGGTACGCAGTATTTT.

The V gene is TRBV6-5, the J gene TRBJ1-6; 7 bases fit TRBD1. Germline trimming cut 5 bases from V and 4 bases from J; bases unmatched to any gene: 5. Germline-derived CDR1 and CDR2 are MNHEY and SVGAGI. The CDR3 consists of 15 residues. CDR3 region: CASSTTGQYNSPLHF. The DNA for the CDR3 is TGTGCCAGCAGTACCACGGGACAGTATAATTCACCCCTCCACTTT.

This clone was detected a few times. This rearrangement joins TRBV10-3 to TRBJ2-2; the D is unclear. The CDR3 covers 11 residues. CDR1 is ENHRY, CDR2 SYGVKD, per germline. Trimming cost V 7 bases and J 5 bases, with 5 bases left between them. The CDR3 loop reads CAITSTGELFF. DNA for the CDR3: TGTGCCATCACCTCGACCGGGGAGCTGTTTTTT.

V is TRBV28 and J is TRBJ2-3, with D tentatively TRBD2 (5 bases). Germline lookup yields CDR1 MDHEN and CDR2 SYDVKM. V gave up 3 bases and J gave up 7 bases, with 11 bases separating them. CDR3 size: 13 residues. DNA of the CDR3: TGTGCCAGCAGTTTGCGGGCCAGCCATACGCAGTATTTT. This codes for CASSLRASHTQYF.

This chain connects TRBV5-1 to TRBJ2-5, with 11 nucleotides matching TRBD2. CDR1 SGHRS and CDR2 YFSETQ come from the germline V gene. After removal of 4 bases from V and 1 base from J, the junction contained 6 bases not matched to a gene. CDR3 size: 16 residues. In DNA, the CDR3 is TGCGCCAGCAGCCCGGGACTAGCGGAAGTCCAAGAGACCCAGTACTTC. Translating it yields CASSPGLAEVQETQYF.

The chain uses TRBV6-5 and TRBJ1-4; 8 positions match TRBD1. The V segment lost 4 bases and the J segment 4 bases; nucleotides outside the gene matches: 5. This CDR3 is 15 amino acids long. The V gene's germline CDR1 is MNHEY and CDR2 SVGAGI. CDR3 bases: TGTGCCAGCAGTTCCACAGGGGGTATTAATGAAAAACTGTTTTTT. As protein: CASSSTGGINEKLFF.

CDR3 protein: CSAGQGAYNEQFF. The CDR3 coding sequence is TGCAGCGCTGGACAGGGGGCCTACAATGAGCAGTTCTTC. The chain couples TRBV29-1 to TRBJ2-1, with 10 nucleotides matching TRBD1. V dropped 7 bases and J dropped 2; count of bases not matched to a gene: 2. Germline V gene data show CDR1 as SQVTM and CDR2 as ANQGSEA. The CDR3 is made up of 13 amino acids.

The CDR3 DNA reads as TGTGCCAGAAGCTCAAGACTAGCGGGAGACTCCGGGGAGCTGTTTTTT. Its translation is CARSSRLAGDSGELFF. The chain combines TRBV5-3 with TRBJ2-2, with 12 bases identical to TRBD2. TRBV5-3 is labeled an ORF, and its function is uncertain. The CDR3 has 16 amino acids. Losses at the gene ends were 3 bases for V and 6 bases for J; bases not matched to a gene: 6.

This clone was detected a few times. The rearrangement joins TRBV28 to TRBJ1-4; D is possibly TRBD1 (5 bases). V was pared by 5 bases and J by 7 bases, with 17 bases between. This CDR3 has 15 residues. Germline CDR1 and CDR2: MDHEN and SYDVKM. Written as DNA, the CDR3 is TGTGCCAGCAGTCCTGCCGGGACTGGTCGTGAAAAACTGTTTTTT. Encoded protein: CASSPAGTGREKLFF.

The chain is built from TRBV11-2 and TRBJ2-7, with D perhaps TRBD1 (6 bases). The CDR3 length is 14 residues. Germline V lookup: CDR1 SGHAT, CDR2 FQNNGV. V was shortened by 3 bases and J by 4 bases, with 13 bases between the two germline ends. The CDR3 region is CASSLVGQSYEQYF. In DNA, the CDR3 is TGTGCCAGCAGCTTGGTTGGACAGTCTTACGAGCAGTACTTC.

The CDR3 spells CASSLGEGNYGYTF. The CDR3 DNA follows: TGCGCCAGCAGCTTGGGGGAAGGTAACTATGGCTACACCTTC. This chain connects TRBV5-1 to TRBJ1-2; D uncertain. Germline loops: CDR1 SGHRS, CDR2 YFSETQ. The CDR3 length is 14 residues. V lost 0 bases and J 1 base, leaving 7 bases between the germline ends.

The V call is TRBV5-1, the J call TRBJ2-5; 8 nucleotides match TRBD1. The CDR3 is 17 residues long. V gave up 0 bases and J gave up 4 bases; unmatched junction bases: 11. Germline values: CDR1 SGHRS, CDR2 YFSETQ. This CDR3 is CASSLAFFGTGGETQYF. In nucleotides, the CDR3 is TGCGCCAGCAGCTTGGCCTTCTTCGGGACAGGAGGAGAGACCCAGTACTTC.

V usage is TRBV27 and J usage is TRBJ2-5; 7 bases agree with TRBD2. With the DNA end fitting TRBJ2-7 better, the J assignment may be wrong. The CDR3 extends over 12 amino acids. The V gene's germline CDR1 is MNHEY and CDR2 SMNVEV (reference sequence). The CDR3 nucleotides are TGTGCCACCCGGGCGGGAGCTTACGAGCAGTACTTC. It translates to CATRAGAYEQYF.

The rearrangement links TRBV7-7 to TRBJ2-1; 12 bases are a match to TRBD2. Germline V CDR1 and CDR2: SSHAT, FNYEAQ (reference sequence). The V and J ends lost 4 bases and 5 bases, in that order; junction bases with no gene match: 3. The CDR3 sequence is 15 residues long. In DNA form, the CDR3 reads TGTGCCAGCAGCTCAGGACTAGCGGGGCACAATGAGCAGTTCTTC. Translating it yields CASSSGLAGHNEQFF.